This TCR beta chain originates from a study of cytomegalovirus exposure and HLA in healthy donors (dated by TCRdb to about 2017). Regarding the complete study: In an earlier analysis of under 750 of the donors, around 290 Gb of sequence data and 120 million or so unique TCR beta sequences from 150 million to 200 million T cells were reported. Around 330 gigabases of sequencing data and 75 million to 85 million unique TCR sequences made up an early release that covered 500 to 650 HLA-typed donors. Of the 350 to 400 genotyped donors, approximately 83% fell in the genetic ancestry cluster associated with self-reported Caucasian donors. The study aimed to test whether cataloging public T cell receptors could reveal signatures of past pathogen exposure. The T cell repertoires of some 700 subjects were profiled by immunosequencing and related to cytomegalovirus serostatus. Besides the first cohort of roughly 700 subjects, a separate validation cohort made up of 95 to 150 different subjects was used. The study combined high-throughput TCR immunosequencing, statistical association of individual TCRs with disease status, and machine learning to predict cytomegalovirus infection status. A later analysis re-examined previously published TCR beta repertoires from more than 600 donors and added high-resolution HLA genotyping to investigate patterns of TCR occurrence. In the later analysis, no new phenotypic data were used to find candidate immune exposures; instead, reliance was placed on TCR beta sequences and their occurrence across donors. In an earlier analysis of several hundred of the donors, high-throughput TCR beta sequencing was used to judge whether each TCR beta V gene segment behaved as functional or pseudogenic. Donor age, sex, ethnicity and CMV serostatus were collected together with the repertoire data. A later genetic analysis used genome-wide SNP genotypes for about three fifths of the 666 donors, treating that subset as a discovery cohort. Every discovery cohort repertoire had been produced on one sequencing platform. HLA typing covered class I and class II loci at four-digit resolution. The number of donors typed differed by locus, with about 629-630 for A, B, C, DRB1 and DQB1, more than 500 for DQA1, approximately 580 for DPA1, and some 470 for DPB1. Roughly 5 DR-DQ haplotypes were handled as single units for association and clustering, since linkage in the cohort was strong. Among some 400 genotyped donors of the cohort, an average of approximately 220,000 unique TCR beta nucleotide sequences was sequenced per donor, of which about 20% were non-productive.

In the case of this clone: No cognate antigen has been identified for it. No qualities accompany the bases; no much larger clone lies one base away.

The CDR3 runs 16 amino acids, cysteine and phenylalanine included. This entry keeps only the CDR3 DNA: 48 bases, framed from base 1. The V end gives up 7 bases and the J end 5 bases, leaving 13 bases in the junction not matched to a gene. CDR1 and CDR2 are drawn from the germline V gene: MGHRA, YSYEKL. The cohort consisted of 600 to 750 healthy bone marrow donors. At the time of sampling, every cohort member was nominally healthy, though immune exposures that went unrecorded were likely present. The donor tested CMV seronegative, placing the donor among the 350 to 400 seronegative members of the cohort. A peripheral blood sample was collected from each donor, and TCR beta sequencing was performed on peripheral blood mononuclear cells. Genomic DNA was extracted from the blood cell samples with the Qiagen DNeasy Blood Extraction Kit. Broad study findings and their caveats: A further reported finding was that TCR beta sequences accurately predicted the HLA-A and HLA-B alleles for most subjects in the first cohort. Cytomegalovirus status was reported to be diagnosed by the classifier with high specificity and sensitivity in both the original and validation cohorts. Because HLA typing was missing for some donors at each locus, association tests included only the typed subset. A later analysis reported that several top co-occurrence clusters appeared linked to parvovirus B19, influenza, CMV and Epstein-Barr virus. Specific HLA alleles were associated with 15,000 to 20,000 TCR beta sequences at a false discovery rate of 0.05 in a later analysis. Compared with the approximately 720-donor mean, donors in an Asian-associated ancestry cluster had fewer N-insertions in productive TCRs, according to a later genetic analysis. According to the authors, the approach could potentially be generalized to other disease states and immunological phenotypes. Sequencing depth was assumed to be roughly uniform across donors in the presence/absence analyses, though that assumption may not hold. Compared with equally common non-associated chains, HLA-associated TCR beta chains in a later analysis were more clonally expanded and had lower generation probabilities. An association between a missense DCLRE1C variant and V-gene and J-gene trimming of TCR beta chains was found in a later genetic analysis and replicated in an independent cohort. Because counts were too low, about 18 rarely observed V segments, including chromosome 9 orphons, were excluded from the earlier analysis of 587 of the donors. A group of highly shared sequence variants was considered likely to be a technical artifact of the sequencing pipeline. A few of the identified cytomegalovirus-associated TCR beta chains were confirmed in vitro to be specific for cytomegalovirus antigens. Immune exposure information for the cohort was limited to CMV serostatus. Most TCR sequences were observed very rarely across donors, whereas some public TCRs were present in many individuals. The cohort was sequenced for TCR beta chains only, and without alpha or paired-chain data the features that could be detected were limited. An earlier analysis of approximately 500 of the donors showed that most TCR beta V segments appeared in productive rearrangements either about 87% or about 30% of the time, which broadly matched IMGT annotations. A later analysis found that TCR association rates varied across HLA loci, with DRB1 alleles showing the most associated TCRs and HLA-C alleles the fewest. Most CMV-associated TCR beta chains appeared to be HLA-restricted in a later analysis, and the HLA associations seemed to be driven largely by CMV exposure. The 87-base-pair reads could not distinguish some IMGT-functional V segments, including TRBV6-2 and TRBV6-3, so those segments were excluded. Assigning TCR associations to individual alleles was difficult when HLA alleles, especially DR and DQ, strongly co-occurred. Correlated functional status among segregating V segments might reflect linkage disequilibrium, but an unknown experimental factor could not be ruled out. A total of 150 to 200 TCR beta chains were listed by the study as associated with cytomegalovirus.

Library preparation used the immunoSEQ multiplex PCR assay. For the multiplex PCR, a mixture combining 60 forward primers for TCR Vbeta segments and 13 reverse primers for TCR Jbeta segments was used. The CDR3 region of rearranged TCR beta genes was amplified from genomic DNA by a multiplex PCR assay. Amplified TCR beta libraries were sequenced as 87-base-pair reads on the Illumina HiSeq System. As for how the authors treated the data: A later analysis tallied roughly 76 million unique TCR beta chains across the 666 repertoires, and around 12 million of those chains were shared by two or more donors. A nearest-neighbor algorithm error-corrected the raw reads and collapsed the reads into unique sequences, merging closely related sequences to remove PCR and sequencing errors. CDR3 sequences were aligned to IMGT reference sequences to assign V, D and J gene segments. For a sequence to be retained, a match of at least six nucleotides was required to both a V gene segment and a J gene segment. Rearrangements were called productive when the CDR3 lacked stop codons and stayed in frame with V and J; all others were non-productive. CDR3 was defined according to IMGT convention as the region running from the second conserved V-encoded cysteine to the conserved J-encoded phenylalanine. In an earlier analysis of around 570 of the donors, sequences lacking an unambiguous match to a single V gene segment were excluded. An earlier analysis of 587 of the donors called V segments functional above 56.7% productive rearrangements and segregating when the between-donor standard deviation exceeded 5%. A statistical classification framework was built for diagnosing cytomegalovirus status from the catalog of TCR beta chain sequences. V and J gene assignment, in a later analysis, came from comparing TCR nucleotide sequences with IMGT/GENE-DB human TR gene sequences. The TCRdist pipeline was used in a later analysis to assign CDR3 sequences and most-parsimonious VDJ recombination scenarios. A later analysis defined each TCR beta chain by its CDR3 amino acid sequence plus V-gene family, and excluded reads lacking a unique V-gene family. In a later analysis, fewer than 650 highly shared, low-generation-probability nucleotide sequences were removed to address suspected cross-contamination and a sequencing artifact. A later analysis calculated a clonal expansion index for each public chain from normalized within-repertoire ranks of inferred template counts. In a later analysis, generation probabilities were computed with a VDJ recombination model fitted to out-of-frame rearrangements, and the resulting probabilities were checked against IGoR. In a later analysis, TCR-TCR, TCR-HLA and TCR-CMV co-occurrence was scored with hypergeometric tests, and a repertoire-size bias correction was applied to TCR pairs. A later analysis estimated false discovery rates by permuting HLA or CMV assignments 20 times. In a later analysis, co-occurring TCRs were grouped using DBSCAN, and TCRdist sequence similarity was added for clustering within HLA-allele-positive subsets. Repertoires with fewer than 30,000 or more than 120,000 public chains, plus five repertoires with anomalous nucleotide sharing, were excluded from co-occurrence clustering. What TCRdb holds here is the immuneACCESS table cut down to in-frame rearrangements. Part of the clones is not present; checked against another copy, under half of the missing clones reflect an unresolved V gene, and the others are unexplained. The V and J calls and clone size are taken from that table; D and trimming were inferred from the DNA. The sample table lists about 72,000 clones, 82% of them with a count of one. Of the sample, 1.5% to 2% falls within the top ten clones.

The clonotype originates from a man between 18 and 35 years old in good health and CMV-seronegative. The sequence is built from TRBV4-1 and TRBJ2-1, with 8 bases aligning to TRBD1. The material sequenced was PBMCs. The CDR3 region has the sequence CASTSFQGARDNEQFF. The nucleotide sequence reads TGCGCCAGCACCTCCTTTCAGGGGGCGCGGGACAATGAGCAGTTCTTC.